Presented here are 18 T cell receptor beta chains from one specimen sequenced in a study of blood T cell repertoires in COVID-19. Profiling relied on immunoSEQ multiplex PCR, and the TCRdb table lists in-frame clones only, not all of them. The sample yields 68,000 or so clones, less than 95% seen once. Sequenced material: peripheral blood. Every receptor here comes from a man in his forties or fifties with COVID-19, enrolled during active disease.

The chain uses TRBV4-1 and TRBJ2-4; D is unclear. Per germline, CDR1 MGHRA and CDR2 YSYEKL. V was trimmed by 5 bases and J by 0 bases, leaving 14 bases between them. The CDR3 is 16 residues long. DNA of the CDR3: TGCGCCAGCAGCGGTCTCGGGTTTCTAGCCAAAAACATTCAGTACTTC. As protein: CASSGLGFLAKNIQYF.

This chain links TRBV24-1 with TRBJ2-6, with 8 bases lining up with TRBD1. CDR3 length: 17 amino acids. Germline lookup yields CDR1 KGHDR and CDR2 SFDVKD. V gave up 2 bases and J gave up 1 base; unmatched junction bases: 3. The CDR3 loop reads CATSDSRTGSGANVLTF. The CDR3 DNA follows: TGTGCCACCAGTGATTCCCGGACAGGGTCTGGGGCCAACGTCCTGACTTTC.

This chain joins TRBV7-8 and TRBJ2-1; weak D call: TRBD1 (5 bases). Germline assignment: CDR1 SGHVS and CDR2 FQNEAQ. The CDR3 covers 15 residues. Trimming cost V 6 bases and J 10 bases, with 22 bases left between them. CDR3: CASRQTPGQAREQFF. CDR3 sequence (DNA): TGTGCCAGCAGACAGACCCCCGGACAAGCGCGGGAGCAGTTCTTC.

This chain connects TRBV19 to TRBJ1-5, with 9 bases that match TRBD1. Per the germline V gene, CDR1 is LNHDA and CDR2 is SQIVND (reference sequence). The CDR3 is 18 amino acids. V lost 5 bases, J lost 2 bases, and 13 bases stayed unmatched. The CDR3 bases are TGTGCCAGTAGTCCCCGGGGGGGACAGGGAAGGGGCAATCAGCCCCAGCATTTT. Its protein product is CASSPRGGQGRGNQPQHF.

The J gene is TRBJ2-7, the V gene TRBV2; D not certain. Germline V CDR1 and CDR2: SNHLY, FYNNEI. Trimming took off 1 base at V and 3 bases at J, with 10 bases between the two ends. The CDR3 consists of 14 residues. CDR3 region: CASSEGQAGYEQYF. CDR3 in DNA: TGTGCCAGCAGTGAAGGGCAGGCTGGCTACGAGCAGTACTTC.

V and J are TRBV7-9 and TRBJ2-7, with D possibly matching TRBD1 (6 bases). The CDR3 loop spans 13 amino acids. Germline lookup yields CDR1 SEHNR and CDR2 FQNEAQ (reference sequence). Trimming removed 5 bases from V and 2 bases from J, with 10 bases in between. In nucleotides, the CDR3 is TGTGCCAGCAGCCGGGACAATACCTACGAGCAGTACTTC. It specifies CASSRDNTYEQYF.

About this clone: The junction does not match germline at one end; this may be a read error. The rearrangement joins TRBV5-1 to TRBJ2-5, with TRBD1 identical over 7 bases. This CDR3 spans 14 amino acids. Germline V gives CDR1 SGHRS, CDR2 YFSETQ. The CDR3 here is CASSLGTAQETQYF. In nucleotides, the CDR3 is TGCGCCAGCAGTTTGGGGACAGCTCAAGAGACCCAGTACTTC.

CDR3 coding DNA: TGTGCCACCAGTGAGACCGGGACAGGGTACAATCAGCCCCAGCATTTT. Protein sequence: CATSETGTGYNQPQHF. The V and J genes are TRBV24-1 and TRBJ1-5; 9 nucleotides line up with TRBD1. V was clipped by 4 bases and J by 3 bases; unmatched bases: 6. The CDR3 spans 16 residues. Germline V gives CDR1 KGHDR, CDR2 SFDVKD.

The CDR3 spells CASSLDGGPGTGELFF. The CDR3 DNA is TGTGCCAGCAGCTTGGACGGGGGGCCGGGCACCGGGGAGCTGTTTTTT. The gene calls are TRBV5-4 and TRBJ2-2; possibly TRBD2 for D (7 bases). Deletions cut 0 bases from V and 4 bases from J, with 13 bases between. This CDR3 region has 16 residues. CDR1 and CDR2 (germline): SGHNT, YYREEE (reference sequence). The variable domain in full, completed from reference TRBV5-4 and TRBJ2-2, reads ETGVTQSPTHLIKTRGQQVTLRCSSQSGHNTVSWYQQALGQGPQFIFQYYREEENGRGNFPPRFSGLQFPNYSSELNVNALELDDSALYLCASSLDGGPGTGELFFGEGSRLTVL.

The chain uses TRBV19 and TRBJ1-1, with 8 bases aligning to TRBD1. The CDR3 is 14 residues long. Germline V gene lookup returns CDR1 LNHDA and CDR2 SQIVND (reference sequence). Trimming took 4 bases from V and 4 from J; bases not matched to a gene: 5. For the CDR3, the DNA is TGTGCCAGTAGTAGGGACAGGACCGGCACTGAAGCTTTCTTT. Its translation: CASSRDRTGTEAFF.

This clone was observed a few times. Relative to the germline gene, one junction end is altered; a read error may explain this. The rearrangement joins TRBV7-2 to TRBJ2-7; 11 positions match TRBD2. The CDR3 runs 15 residues. Per the germline V gene, CDR1 is SGHTA and CDR2 is FQGNSA. In DNA form, the CDR3 reads TGTGCCAGCAGCATAGCGGGAGGGAGCTCCTACGAGCAGTACTTC. Its translation is CASSIAGGSSYEQYF.

V is TRBV4-1 and J is TRBJ2-1; D call uncertain. The length of the CDR3 is 18 residues. Germline V CDR1 and CDR2: MGHRA, YSYEKL. Trimming shortened V by 1 base and J by 0 bases, and 16 bases separated the two germline ends. This chain's CDR3 is CASSQGVPLRSSYNEQFF. CDR3 DNA: TGCGCCAGCAGCCAAGGGGTCCCACTTAGGAGCTCCTACAATGAGCAGTTCTTC.

The J gene is TRBJ2-7, the V gene TRBV7-2; tentative D call: TRBD2 (6 bases). CDR1 and CDR2 (germline): SGHTA, FQGNSA. This CDR3 contains 14 residues. The V gene lost 1 base and the J gene lost 0 bases, with 7 bases spanning the gap. The CDR3 DNA is TGTGCCAGCAGCTTAGTGCGGGACTCCTACGAGCAGTACTTC. Its protein product is CASSLVRDSYEQYF.

The chain links TRBV7-9 to TRBJ1-2, with D possibly TRBD1 on 5 matching bases. In germline, CDR1 is SEHNR, CDR2 FQNEAQ (reference sequence). This CDR3 has 13 residues. The V end lost 3 bases, the J end lost 2 bases, and 7 bases lay between the germline ends. The CDR3 region is CASSFPGNYGYTF. The CDR3 DNA is TGTGCCAGCAGCTTCCCAGGGAACTATGGCTACACCTTC.

The J gene is TRBJ2-5, the V gene TRBV2, with D perhaps matching TRBD1 (5 bases). The CDR3 length is 14 residues. V lost 7 bases, J lost 5 bases, and 17 bases lay in between. Germline CDR1 is SNHLY and CDR2 is FYNNEI. The CDR3 protein is CASKWTPSGETQYF. CDR3 bases: TGTGCCAGCAAGTGGACACCGTCCGGGGAGACCCAGTACTTC.

This clone appeared a few times. V is TRBV6-1 and J is TRBJ2-7; possibly TRBD2 for D (6 bases). The V end lost 4 bases, the J end lost 4 bases, and 20 bases lay between the germline ends. Germline-derived CDR1 and CDR2 are MNHNS and SASEGT. This CDR3 comprises 16 residues. In DNA, the CDR3 is TGTGCCAGCAGTGCCACGTATTACGGGAGTAATTACGAGCAGTACTTC. Its translation is CASSATYYGSNYEQYF.

The V gene is TRBV2, the J gene TRBJ1-3, with D tentatively TRBD1 (6 bases). CDR3 length: 15 residues. V lost 3 bases and J 2 bases, leaving 11 bases between the germline ends. CDR1 and CDR2 from the germline V gene are SNHLY and FYNNEI. The CDR3 region is CASSEGGGAGNTIYF. The CDR3 bases are TGTGCCAGCAGTGAGGGAGGGGGAGCTGGAAACACCATATATTTT. The full variable domain, in which reference TRBV2 and TRBJ1-3 provide the parts outside the CDR3, is EPEVTQTPSHQVTQMGQEVILRCVPISNHLYFYWYRQILGQKVEFLVSFYNNEISEKSEIFDDQFSVERPDGSNFTLKIRSTKLEDSAMYFCASSEGGGAGNTIYFGEGSWLTVV.

The chain carries TRBV19 and TRBJ1-5; D unresolved. The CDR3 extends over 14 amino acids. Germline loops: CDR1 LNHDA, CDR2 SQIVND (reference sequence). Trimming cost V 2 bases and J 0 bases, with 5 bases left between them. The CDR3 DNA is TGTGCCAGTAGTATAATTAGTAGCAATCAGCCCCAGCATTTT. It specifies CASSIISSNQPQHF.